The 5 T cell receptor beta chains in this list originate from one sample, sequenced in a study of blood T cell repertoires in COVID-19. Using immunoSEQ multiplex PCR, the repertoire was profiled, and TCRdb retains in-frame clones only, with some absent. Among 70,000 to 100,000 clones, more than 85% were seen once, and the ten largest hold under 2%. The sequencing input was peripheral blood. The receptors come from a man in his sixties with acute or convalescent COVID-19.

This chain joins TRBV29-1 and TRBJ2-2, with D tentatively TRBD2 (6 bases). The CDR3 has 14 residues. Germline lookup yields CDR1 SQVTM and CDR2 ANQGSEA. The ends were cut back, 7 bases at V and 6 bases at J, with 18 bases in the middle. CDR3 protein: CSATSGGAAGELFF. For the CDR3, the DNA is TGCAGCGCAACGTCAGGAGGGGCGGCCGGGGAGCTGTTTTTT.

The chain has TRBV4-2 and TRBJ2-7; TRBD2 aligns across 13 bases. Germline CDR1 reads LGHNA; CDR2 reads YNFKEQ. J gave up 2 bases and V 0 bases, and 7 bases lay outside the gene matches. This CDR3 spans 18 amino acids. CDR3 region: CASSQEAWTSGGTYEQYF. The CDR3 nucleotides are TGTGCCAGCAGCCAAGAAGCTTGGACTAGCGGGGGCACCTACGAGCAGTACTTC.

The V call is TRBV15, the J call TRBJ2-1; 7 positions match TRBD1. Germline V gene lookup returns CDR1 LNHNV and CDR2 YYDKDF (reference sequence). The junction had 10 bases not matched to a gene; V was cut back by 3 bases and J by 5 bases. CDR3 length: 16 amino acids. In DNA form, the CDR3 reads TGTGCCACCAGCAGGCTATGGGACAGAAAAGACAATGAGCAGTTCTTC. Its translation: CATSRLWDRKDNEQFF.

The V call is TRBV2, the J call TRBJ1-1, with no clear D. The CDR3 spans 11 residues. Trimming took off 2 bases at V and 6 bases at J, with 4 bases between the two ends. Germline CDR1 is SNHLY and CDR2 is FYNNEI. As DNA, the CDR3 is TGTGCCAGCAGTGAACGGGCTGAAGCTTTCTTT. Residues: CASSERAEAFF.

This clone has just one count. V gene TRBV5-1 combines with J gene TRBJ2-3; perhaps TRBD1 as D (6 bases). Per the germline V gene, CDR1 is SGHRS and CDR2 is YFSETQ. The CDR3 is 17 amino acids. Trimming stripped 0 bases from V and 0 bases from J, with 14 bases between. CDR3 protein: CASSLDRGSLSTDTQYF. DNA of the CDR3: TGCGCCAGCAGCTTGGATAGGGGGTCCTTAAGCACAGATACGCAGTATTTT.